The present TCR beta chain was sequenced within a study of T cells in Graves' hyperthyroidism and ophthalmopathy. TCR beta CDR3 sequences were amplified from RNA transcripts. First-round RT-PCR with HTBI primers amplified the TCR CDR3 region. TCRdb called the multiplex PCR reads again in MiXCR, with one record for every CDR3 protein. The table includes about 660,000 distinct CDR3 sequences, 45% detected once. Germline V gives CDR1 LNHNV, CDR2 YYDKDF (reference sequence). The V end was cut by 0 bases, the J end by 5 bases, with 7 bases between. This CDR3 is 14 amino acids long. Diagnostic decisions used clinical symptoms, serum thyroxine and TRAb, thyroid ultrasound and orbital computed tomography. This clonotype was seen a single time.

Material for sequencing was peripheral blood or thyroid tissue (not recorded which). The receptor was isolated from an adult man with Graves' disease, either hyperthyroidism or ophthalmopathy (not recorded which). The chain is built from TRBV15 and TRBJ1-4; no reliable D call. CDR3: CATSREQLNEKLFF. CDR3 nucleotide sequence: TGTGCCACCAGCAGAGAGCAGCTCAATGAAAAACTGTTTTTT.